A selection of T cell receptor beta chains follows, all from one sample in a study of blood T cell repertoires in COVID-19. Sequencing was performed with immunoSEQ multiplex PCR; in TCRdb, only in-frame clones are kept and a portion is missing. The sample consists of about 340,000 clones, approximately 86% of them appearing once. Sequenced material: PBMCs or T cells enriched from blood (not recorded which). These receptors all stem from a woman aged 40 to 55 with acute COVID-19. CDR3s include the opening cysteine and the closing phenylalanine or tryptophan. A row's size may be missing; if present it is once, few, many or a size class.

>TRBV12-3/TRBV12-4|-
CASSSLYGYTF
>TRBV29-1|-
CSAQGGANTGELFF
>TRBV20-1|-
CSASPGTANSPLHF
>TRBV10-3|-
CAISEQQGLGYGYTF
>TRBV6-6|-
CASSKQGETQYF
>TRBV29-1|-
CSVVQGSAKNIQYF
>TRBV6-5|-
CASSYGQGSSYEQYF
>TRBV10-3|-
CAISVGAGKNIQYF
>TRBV19|-
CASSPPGQGDSYEQYF
>TRBV28|-
CASTLTGGTDTQYF
>TRBV6-4|-
CASRRQGLNTEAFF
>TRBV5-1|-
CASSSGTSGSGPYEQYF
>TRBV25-1|-
CASSEPGQSNQPQHF
>TRBV25-1|-
CASSPSGTNTEAFF
>TRBV11-2|-
CASSLGRAKMQETQYF
>TRBV7-2|-
CASSLVGVLNTGELFF
>TRBV28|-
CASTLKTTGIIRYGYTF
>TRBV21-1|few
CASDTGTGGLNTF
>TRBV6-5|-
CASRGTGGNQPQHF
>TRBV20-1|-
CSAHQETQYF
>TRBV7-9|-
CASSLGQGSVNTEAFF
>TRBV7-2|-
CASSSPDRSNEKLFF
>TRBV28|-
CASSLSADLNTEAFF
>TRBV24-1|-
CATSERTGRREQFF
>TRBV18|-
CASSRDSSHTF
>TRBV7-3|-
CASSQTSGVTDTQYF
>TRBV7-9|once
CASSPPRLGGRSYEQYF
>TRBV27|-
CASSRQGGTDTQYF
>TRBV7-9|few
CASSGFRQGFNTEAFF
>TRBV7-3|-
CASSRTLWETQYF
>TRBV6-5|-
CASRVVHRAAGELFF
>TRBV28|-
CASGEENTMYEQYF
>TRBV27|-
CASYSGRAADTQYF
>TRBV25-1|-
CASSDGGGQNTEAFF
>TRBV12-3/TRBV12-4|-
CASSLGQLDEQFF
>TRBV4-3|-
CASSQDFRNNQPQHF
>TRBV7-2|-
CASSLVERGLQETQYF
>TRBV5-6|-
CASSLTATSNQPQHF
>TRBV6-2/TRBV6-3|-
CASSLGNGYTF
>TRBV18|-
CASSPNLPGQGAYEQYF
>TRBV4-1|-
CASSPALAGFPHETQYF
>TRBV3-1/TRBV3-2|-
CASSQSRRPLGNTIYF
>TRBV6-1|once
CASSERTAGTDTQYF
>TRBV7-9|once
CASSGRDRGNLAYEQYF
>TRBV28|-
CASRLRLSMNTEAFF